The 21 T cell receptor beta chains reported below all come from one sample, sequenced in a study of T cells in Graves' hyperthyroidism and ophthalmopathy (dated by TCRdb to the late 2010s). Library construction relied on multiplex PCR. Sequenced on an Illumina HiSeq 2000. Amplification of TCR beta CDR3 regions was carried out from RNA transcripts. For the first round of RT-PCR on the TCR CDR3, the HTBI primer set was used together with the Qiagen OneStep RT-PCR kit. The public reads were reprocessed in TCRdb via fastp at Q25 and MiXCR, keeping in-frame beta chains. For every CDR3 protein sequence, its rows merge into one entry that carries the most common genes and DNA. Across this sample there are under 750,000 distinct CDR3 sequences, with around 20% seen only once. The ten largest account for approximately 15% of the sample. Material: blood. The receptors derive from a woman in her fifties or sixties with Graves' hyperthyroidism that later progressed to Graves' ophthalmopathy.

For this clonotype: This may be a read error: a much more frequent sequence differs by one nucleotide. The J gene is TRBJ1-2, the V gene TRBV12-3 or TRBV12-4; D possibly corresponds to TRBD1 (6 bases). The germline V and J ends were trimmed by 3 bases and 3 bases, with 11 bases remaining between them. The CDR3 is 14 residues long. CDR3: CASSLLRGDYGYTF. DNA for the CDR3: TGTGCCAGCAGTTTGCTTAGGGGGGACTATGGCTACACCTTC.

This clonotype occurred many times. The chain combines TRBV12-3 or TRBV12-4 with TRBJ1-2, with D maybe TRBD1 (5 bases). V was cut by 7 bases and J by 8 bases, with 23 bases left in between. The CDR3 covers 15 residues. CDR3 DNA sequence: TGTGCCAGCAACAGGCGGGGTCAGGGACTTGGGGGCTACACCTTC. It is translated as CASNRRGQGLGGYTF.

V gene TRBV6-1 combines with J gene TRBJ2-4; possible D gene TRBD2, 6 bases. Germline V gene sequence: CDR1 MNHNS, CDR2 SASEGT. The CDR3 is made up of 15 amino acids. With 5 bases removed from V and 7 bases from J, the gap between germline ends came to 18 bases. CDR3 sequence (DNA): TGTGCCAGCAGTCCCCCGGGGACGGCGGGGAACATTCAGTACTTC. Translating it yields CASSPPGTAGNIQYF.

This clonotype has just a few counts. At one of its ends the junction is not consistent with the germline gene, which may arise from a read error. The CDR3 loop reads CASRSTPLGPYEQHF. CDR3 nucleotides: TGTGCCAGCAGGTCGACGCCCCTAGGGCCCTACGAGCAGCACTTC. V gene TRBV2 combines with J gene TRBJ2-7; D is uncertain. The CDR3 has 15 amino acids. In germline, CDR1 is SNHLY, CDR2 FYNNEI.

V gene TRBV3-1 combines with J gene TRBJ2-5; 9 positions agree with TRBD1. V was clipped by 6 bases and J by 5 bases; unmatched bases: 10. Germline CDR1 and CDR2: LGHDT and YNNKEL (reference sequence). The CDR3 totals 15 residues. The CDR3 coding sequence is TGTGCCAGCAGTATCCGGGACAGGGACGGGGAGACCCAGTACTTC. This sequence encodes CASSIRDRDGETQYF.

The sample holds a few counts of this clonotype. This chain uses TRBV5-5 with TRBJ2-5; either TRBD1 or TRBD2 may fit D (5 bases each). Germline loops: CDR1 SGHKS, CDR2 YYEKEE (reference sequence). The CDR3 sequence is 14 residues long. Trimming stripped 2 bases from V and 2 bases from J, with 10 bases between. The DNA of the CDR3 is TGTGCCAGCAGCTTTTGGGACCAACAAGAGACCCAGTACTTC. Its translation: CASSFWDQQETQYF.

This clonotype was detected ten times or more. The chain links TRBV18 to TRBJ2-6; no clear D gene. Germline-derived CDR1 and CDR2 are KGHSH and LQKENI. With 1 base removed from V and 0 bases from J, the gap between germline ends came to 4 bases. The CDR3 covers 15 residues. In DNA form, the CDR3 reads TGTGCCAGCTCACCACAGGGCTCTGGGGCCAACGTCCTGACTTTC. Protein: CASSPQGSGANVLTF.

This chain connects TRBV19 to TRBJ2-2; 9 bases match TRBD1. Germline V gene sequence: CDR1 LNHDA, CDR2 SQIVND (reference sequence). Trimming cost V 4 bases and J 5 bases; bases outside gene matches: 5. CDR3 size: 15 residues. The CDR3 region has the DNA TGTGCCAGTAGTAAGGACAGGGGAGAAACCGGGGAGCTGTTTTTT. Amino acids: CASSKDRGETGELFF.

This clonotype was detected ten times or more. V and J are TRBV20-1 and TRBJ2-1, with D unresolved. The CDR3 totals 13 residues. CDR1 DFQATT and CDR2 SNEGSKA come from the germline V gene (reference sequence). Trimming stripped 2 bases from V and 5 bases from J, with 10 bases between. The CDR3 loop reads CSARRPSHNEQFF. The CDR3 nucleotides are TGCAGTGCTAGAAGACCATCCCACAATGAGCAGTTCTTC.

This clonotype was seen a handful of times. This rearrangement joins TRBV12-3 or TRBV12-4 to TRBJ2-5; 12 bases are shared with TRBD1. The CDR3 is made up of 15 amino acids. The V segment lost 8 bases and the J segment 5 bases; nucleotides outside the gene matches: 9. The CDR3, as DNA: TGTGCCAGCGGCTCCGGGACAGGGGGCGGGGAGACCCAGTACTTC. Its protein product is CASGSGTGGGETQYF.

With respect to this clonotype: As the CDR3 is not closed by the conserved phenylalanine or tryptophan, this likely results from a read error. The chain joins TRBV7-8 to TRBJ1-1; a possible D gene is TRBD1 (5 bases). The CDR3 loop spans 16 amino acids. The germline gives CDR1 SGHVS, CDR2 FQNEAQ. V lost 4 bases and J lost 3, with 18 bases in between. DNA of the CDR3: TGTGCCAGCAGCTGGGGGGAAGCGGGGACGGACACTGAAGCTTTCGTT. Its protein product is CASSWGEAGTDTEAFV.

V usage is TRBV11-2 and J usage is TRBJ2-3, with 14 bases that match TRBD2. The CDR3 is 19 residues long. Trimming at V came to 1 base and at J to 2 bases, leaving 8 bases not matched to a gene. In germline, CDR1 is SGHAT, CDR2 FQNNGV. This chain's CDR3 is CASSLGAPTSGGVTDTQYF. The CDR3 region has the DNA TGTGCCAGCAGCTTAGGCGCCCCGACTAGCGGGGGGGTCACAGATACGCAGTATTTT.

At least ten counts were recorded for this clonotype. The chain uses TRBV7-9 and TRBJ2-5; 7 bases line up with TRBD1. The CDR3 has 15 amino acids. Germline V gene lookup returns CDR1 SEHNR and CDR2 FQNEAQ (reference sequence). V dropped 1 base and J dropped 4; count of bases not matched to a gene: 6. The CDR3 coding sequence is TGTGCCAGCAGCTTAGGGGCGGACAGGCCAGAGACCCAGTACTTC. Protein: CASSLGADRPETQYF.

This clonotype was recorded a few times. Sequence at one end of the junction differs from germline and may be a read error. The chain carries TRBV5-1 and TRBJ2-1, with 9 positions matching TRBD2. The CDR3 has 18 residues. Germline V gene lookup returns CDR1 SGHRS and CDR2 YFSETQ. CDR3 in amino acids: CASSLTASGTSSHNEQFF. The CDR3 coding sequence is TGCGCCAGCAGCCTAACAGCTAGCGGGACAAGCTCCCACAATGAGCAGTTCTTC.

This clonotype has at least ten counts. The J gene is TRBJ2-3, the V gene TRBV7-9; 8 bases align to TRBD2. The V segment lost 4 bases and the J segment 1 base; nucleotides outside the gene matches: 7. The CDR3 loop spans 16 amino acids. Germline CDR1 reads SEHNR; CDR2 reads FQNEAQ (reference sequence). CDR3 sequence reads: CASSSAGGAGTDTQYF. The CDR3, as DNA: TGTGCCAGCAGCTCCGCGGGAGGAGCAGGCACAGATACGCAGTATTTT.

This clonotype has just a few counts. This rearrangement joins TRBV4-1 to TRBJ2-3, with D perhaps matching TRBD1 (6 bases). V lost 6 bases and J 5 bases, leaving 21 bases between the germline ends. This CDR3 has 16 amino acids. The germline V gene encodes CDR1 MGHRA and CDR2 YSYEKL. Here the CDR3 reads CASSRVPGSRGDTQYF. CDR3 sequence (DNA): TGCGCCAGCAGTCGTGTTCCGGGATCCAGGGGAGATACGCAGTATTTT.

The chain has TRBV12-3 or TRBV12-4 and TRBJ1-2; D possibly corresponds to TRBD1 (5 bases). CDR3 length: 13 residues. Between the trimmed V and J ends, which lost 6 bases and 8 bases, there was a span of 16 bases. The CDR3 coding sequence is TGTGCCAGCAGCCTAGAGGGGTTGAAAGGCTACACCTTC. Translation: CASSLEGLKGYTF.

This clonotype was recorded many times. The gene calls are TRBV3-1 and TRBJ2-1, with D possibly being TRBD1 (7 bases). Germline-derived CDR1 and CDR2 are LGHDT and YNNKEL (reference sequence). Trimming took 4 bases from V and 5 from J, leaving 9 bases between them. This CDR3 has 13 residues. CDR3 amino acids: CASSPGGHNEQFF. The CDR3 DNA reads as TGTGCCAGCAGCCCAGGGGGGCACAATGAGCAGTTCTTC.

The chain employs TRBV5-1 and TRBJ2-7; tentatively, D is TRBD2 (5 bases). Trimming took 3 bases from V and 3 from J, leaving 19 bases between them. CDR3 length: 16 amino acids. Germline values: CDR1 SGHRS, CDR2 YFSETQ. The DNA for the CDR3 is TGCGCCAGCAGCTCCCATAGGTTTAGCGCCTACTACGAGCAGTACTTC. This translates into CASSSHRFSAYYEQYF.

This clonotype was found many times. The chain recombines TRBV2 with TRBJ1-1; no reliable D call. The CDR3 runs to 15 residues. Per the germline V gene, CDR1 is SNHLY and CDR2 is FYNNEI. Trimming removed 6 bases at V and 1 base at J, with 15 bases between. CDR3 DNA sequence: TGTGCCAGCAGGCCTCCAACACCCCCGAACACTGAAGCTTTCTTT. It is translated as CASRPPTPPNTEAFF.

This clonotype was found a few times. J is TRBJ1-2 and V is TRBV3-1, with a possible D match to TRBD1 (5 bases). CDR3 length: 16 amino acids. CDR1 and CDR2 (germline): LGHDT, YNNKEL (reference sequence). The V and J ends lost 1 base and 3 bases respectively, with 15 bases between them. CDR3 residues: CASSQARLGADYGYTF. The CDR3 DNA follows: TGTGCCAGCAGCCAAGCAAGGCTTGGGGCGGACTATGGCTACACCTTC. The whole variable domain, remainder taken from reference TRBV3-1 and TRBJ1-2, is DTAVSQTPKYLVTQMGNDKSIKCEQNLGHDTMYWYKQDSKKFLKIMFSYNNKELIINETVPNRFSPKSPDKAHLNLHINSLELGDSAVYFCASSQARLGADYGYTFGSGTRLTVV.